Given below is one TCR beta chain in context. Clones were sequenced by immunoSEQ multiplex PCR, and TCRdb holds only the in-frame ones, with some missing. The data hold more than 35,000 clones, with 75% to 85% observed a single time. This entry comes from a study of blood T cell repertoires in COVID-19. Study-wide background: Samples of COVID-19 (acute and convalescent) were obtained from the United States, Italy and Spain.

Sequenced sample: peripheral blood. The clonotype comes from a woman aged 70-85 years with acute or convalescent COVID-19.

CDR3 sequence: CASHGVTGNTIYF. For the CDR3, the DNA is TGTGCCAGCCACGGGGTGACTGGAAACACCATATATTTT. The J gene is TRBJ1-3, the V gene TRBV6-5; no clear D gene. The V end lost 8 bases, the J end lost 2 bases, and 10 bases lay between the germline ends. CDR1 MNHEY and CDR2 SVGAGI come from the germline V gene. CDR3 length equals 13 residues.